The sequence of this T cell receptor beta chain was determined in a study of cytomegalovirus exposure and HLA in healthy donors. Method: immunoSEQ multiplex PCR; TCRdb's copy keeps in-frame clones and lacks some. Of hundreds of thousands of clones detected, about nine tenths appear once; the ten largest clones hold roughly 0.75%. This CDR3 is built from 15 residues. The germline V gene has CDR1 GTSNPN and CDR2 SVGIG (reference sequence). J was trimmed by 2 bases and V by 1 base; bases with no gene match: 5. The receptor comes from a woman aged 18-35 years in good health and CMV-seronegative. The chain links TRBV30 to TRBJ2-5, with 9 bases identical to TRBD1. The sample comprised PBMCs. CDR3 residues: CAWSDRGQGQETQYF. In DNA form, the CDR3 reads TGTGCCTGGAGTGACAGGGGGCAAGGGCAAGAGACCCAGTACTTC.